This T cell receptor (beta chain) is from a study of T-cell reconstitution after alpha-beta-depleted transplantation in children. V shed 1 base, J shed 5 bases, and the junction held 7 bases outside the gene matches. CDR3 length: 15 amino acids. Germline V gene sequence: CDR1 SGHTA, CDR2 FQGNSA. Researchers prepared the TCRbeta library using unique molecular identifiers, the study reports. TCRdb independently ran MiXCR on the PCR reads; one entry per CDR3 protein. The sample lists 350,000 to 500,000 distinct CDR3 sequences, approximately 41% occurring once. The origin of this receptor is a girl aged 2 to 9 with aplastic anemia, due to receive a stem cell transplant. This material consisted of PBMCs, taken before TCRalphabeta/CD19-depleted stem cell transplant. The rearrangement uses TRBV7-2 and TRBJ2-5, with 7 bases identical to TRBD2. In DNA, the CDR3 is TGTGCCAGCAGCTTAGGACTAGCACCGGGGGAGACCCAGTACTTC. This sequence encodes CASSLGLAPGETQYF.